This T cell receptor (beta chain) came from a study of cytomegalovirus exposure and HLA in healthy donors. Findings and limits, study-wide: About 87% or about 30% of the time was how often most TCR beta V segments were productive, according to an earlier analysis. One later analysis reportedly identified an Asian-associated ancestry cluster that showed fewer N-insertions than the approximately 710-donor mean. Roughly even sequencing depth across donors was the assumption behind the presence/absence analyses. Reports indicate that TCR beta sequences accurately predicted the HLA-A and HLA-B alleles of most subjects.

The PCR contained 60 Vbeta and 13 Jbeta primers. The table came from immunoSEQ multiplex PCR; TCRdb's copy has only in-frame clones and leaves some out. The sample has around 150,000 clones; around four fifths are singletons. The germline V gene has CDR1 SGHRS and CDR2 YFSETQ. The CDR3 extends over 14 amino acids. J was trimmed by 2 bases and V by 3 bases; bases with no gene match: 2. A remark on this clone: The target antigen is unknown.

This TCR derives from a boy between 2 and 10 years old in good health and CMV-seronegative. The specimen sequenced was PBMCs. The chain uses TRBV5-1 and TRBJ2-7, with 10 nucleotides matching TRBD2. CDR3 in DNA: TGCGCCAGCAGCTCCAGCGGGAGGGCCTACGAGCAGTACTTC. This translates into CASSSSGRAYEQYF.